What follows are 10 T cell receptor beta chains derived from one specimen sequenced in a study of cytomegalovirus exposure and HLA in healthy donors. Use of 60 Vbeta and 13 Jbeta primers characterized the PCR. Data came from immunoSEQ multiplex PCR; TCRdb stores just in-frame clones and leaves some out. Of hundreds of thousands of clones in the sample, roughly 83% were seen once. The sequenced sample was PBMCs. These receptors were taken from a girl under 18 in good health and CMV-seronegative.

V usage is TRBV6-4 and J usage is TRBJ1-4, with TRBD1 as a possible D gene (5 bases). This CDR3 comprises 14 residues. The V gene's germline CDR1 is MRHNA and CDR2 SNTAGT. V was cut by 3 bases and J by 8 bases, with 13 bases left in between. The CDR3 DNA follows: TGTGCCAGCAGTGATGGGGGGTTGGGCGAAAAACTGTTTTTT. Its protein is CASSDGGLGEKLFF.

This clone was seen once. V usage is TRBV7-2 and J usage is TRBJ1-1, with 9 bases aligning to TRBD1. V lost 6 bases, J lost 0 bases, and 11 bases stayed unmatched. CDR3 length: 17 amino acids. The germline V gene encodes CDR1 SGHTA and CDR2 FQGNSA. The CDR3 is CASRPSPTGGMNTEAFF. Here the CDR3 DNA reads TGTGCCAGCAGACCATCGCCGACAGGGGGTATGAACACTGAAGCTTTCTTT.

The J gene is TRBJ2-3, the V gene TRBV6-6, with 7 bases that match TRBD1. V trimming: 1 base; J trimming: 2 bases; junction bases outside the gene matches: 6. Germline V gene lookup returns CDR1 MNHNY and CDR2 SVGAGI (reference sequence). This CDR3 has 16 amino acids. For the CDR3, the DNA is TGTGCCAGCAGTTACTGGGACAGACCCTTCACAGATACGCAGTATTTT. Translated: CASSYWDRPFTDTQYF.

Points on this clone: The identical CDR3 is also encoded by other nucleotide sequences in the sample. The CDR3 DNA reads TGTGCCAGCAGTTATTCAGGGACAGGTAATCAGCCCCAGCATTTT. It yields the protein CASSYSGTGNQPQHF. The V gene is TRBV6-5, the J gene TRBJ1-5; 8 bases are shared with TRBD1. The CDR3 is 15 residues long. Germline CDR1 and CDR2: MNHEY and SVGAGI. V was clipped by 3 bases and J by 4 bases; unmatched bases: 5.

As regards this clone: One end of the junction is discordant with germline, which a read error may explain. This rearrangement joins TRBV5-1 to TRBJ2-7; 8 bases fit TRBD1. CDR3 size: 13 residues. Germline V gene sequence: CDR1 SGHRS, CDR2 YFSETQ. CDR3 sequence (DNA): TGCGCCAGCAGCGACAGGGGAGCCTACGAGCGGTACTTC. As protein: CASSDRGAYERYF. The whole variable domain, remainder taken from reference TRBV5-1 and TRBJ2-7, is KAGVTQTPRYLIKTRGQQVTLSCSPISGHRSVSWYQQTPGQGLQFLFEYFSETQRNKGNFPGRFSGRQFSNSRSEMNVSTLELGDSALYLCASSDRGAYERYFGPGTRLTVT.

The genes are TRBV28 and TRBJ2-7, with TRBD2 matching 8 bases. Germline CDR1 reads MDHEN; CDR2 reads SYDVKM. This CDR3 has 16 residues. Trimming at V came to 0 bases and at J to 4 bases, leaving 8 bases not matched to a gene. The DNA of the CDR3 is TGTGCCAGCAGTTTATGGGCGGGGGGATCGAGGTACGAGCAGTACTTC. It is translated as CASSLWAGGSRYEQYF.

This clone was detected a few times. This chain joins TRBV6-6 and TRBJ1-4; D uncertain. Trimming took 6 bases from V and 0 from J, leaving 11 bases between them. This CDR3 spans 15 amino acids. Per the germline V gene, CDR1 is MNHNY and CDR2 is SVGAGI (reference sequence). CDR3 residues: CASRLDEATNEKLFF. CDR3 nucleotides: TGTGCCAGCAGATTAGATGAGGCAACTAATGAAAAACTGTTTTTT.

This clone was seen just once. The chain uses TRBV28 and TRBJ1-5; maybe TRBD1 (6 bases). CDR3 length: 15 residues. Germline CDR1 reads MDHEN; CDR2 reads SYDVKM. The V gene lost 7 bases and the J gene lost 4 bases, with 17 bases spanning the gap. The CDR3 spells CASTTPGTLNQPQHF. Here the CDR3 DNA reads TGTGCCAGCACAACCCCGGGGACATTAAATCAGCCCCAGCATTTT.

J is TRBJ2-7 and V is TRBV6-5; TRBD1 aligns across 8 bases. V lost 5 bases, J lost 6 bases, and 9 bases stayed unmatched. This CDR3 is 14 amino acids long. Germline CDR1 reads MNHEY; CDR2 reads SVGAGI. CDR3 sequence reads: CASSPMGQVVEQYF. The CDR3, as DNA: TGTGCCAGCAGTCCGATGGGACAGGTGGTCGAGCAGTACTTC.

V usage is TRBV10-1 and J usage is TRBJ2-4; TRBD1 is a possible D gene (6 bases). The CDR3 consists of 19 residues. Germline V gene lookup returns CDR1 WNHNN and CDR2 SYGVQD (reference sequence). Trimming removed 1 base from V and 0 bases from J, with 19 bases in between. The CDR3, as DNA: TGCGCCAGCAGTGAGTGGCAGGGGATAATTGAAATAGCCAAAAACATTCAGTACTTC. Translation: CASSEWQGIIEIAKNIQYF.